A single sample is the source of the 32 T cell receptor beta chains below, sequenced in a study of identical twins. A single record per CDR3 protein comes from TCRdb applying MiXCR to the 5' RACE reads. The repertoire includes approximately 890,000 distinct CDR3 sequences, 9% to 15% of them detected once, and under 2% sits in the top ten. The data also belong to a second study, concerning yellow fever vaccine responses in identical twins.

Source material: PBMCs. These TCRs come from a woman younger than 35 in good health.

This clonotype was picked up a small number of times. The rearrangement joins TRBV29-1 to TRBJ1-1; no reliable D call. CDR1 SQVTM and CDR2 ANQGSEA come from the germline V gene. Trimming left V 3 bases short and J 1 base short, with 6 bases between. CDR3 length: 12 residues. The CDR3 loop reads CSVELRNTEAFF. The CDR3 nucleotides are TGCAGCGTTGAGCTAAGGAACACTGAAGCTTTCTTT.

In this sample, this clonotype turned up many times. The genes are TRBV10-3 and TRBJ2-7; D call uncertain. Germline values: CDR1 ENHRY, CDR2 SYGVKD. Trimming left V 2 bases short and J 5 bases short, with 4 bases between. This CDR3 contains 11 residues. The CDR3 nucleotides are TGTGCCATCAGTGAGGATCACGAGCAGTACTTC. This gives the protein CAISEDHEQYF.

The chain has TRBV24-1 and TRBJ2-3, with 9 nucleotides matching TRBD2. The CDR3 has 17 residues. In germline, CDR1 is KGHDR, CDR2 SFDVKD. The V segment lost 9 bases and the J segment 2 bases; nucleotides outside the gene matches: 14. The CDR3 reads CATSDAYLAGHTDTQYF. The CDR3 DNA follows: TGTGCCACCTCCGATGCATATCTAGCGGGGCACACAGATACGCAGTATTTT.

This clonotype showed up just a few times. The rearrangement uses TRBV29-1 and TRBJ1-3; TRBD1 is a possible D gene (5 bases). The CDR3 consists of 13 residues. V lost 6 bases and J 2 bases, leaving 11 bases between the germline ends. CDR1 SQVTM and CDR2 ANQGSEA come from the germline V gene. The CDR3 nucleotides read TGCAGCGTACAGGACATACCTGGAAACACCATATATTTT. This translates into CSVQDIPGNTIYF. Combining the CDR3 with reference TRBV29-1 and TRBJ1-3 gives the whole variable domain SAVISQKPSRDICQRGTSLTIQCQVDSQVTMMFWYRQQPGQSLTLIATANQGSEATYESGFVIDKFPISRPNLTFSTLTVSNMSPEDSSIYLCSVQDIPGNTIYFGEGSWLTVV.

This clonotype was found a few times. The rearrangement uses TRBV12-3 or TRBV12-4 and TRBJ2-3, with TRBD2 as a possible D gene (5 bases). V lost 4 bases, J lost 5 bases, and 10 bases lay in between. The CDR3 is 13 amino acids. DNA for the CDR3: TGTGCCAGCAGTTACCCGGCGGGAGATACGCAGTATTTT. Encoded protein: CASSYPAGDTQYF.

This clonotype was seen more than once but under ten times. V is TRBV10-3 and J is TRBJ2-2; 8 nucleotides match TRBD2. The CDR3 loop spans 17 amino acids. J was trimmed by 0 bases and V by 5 bases; bases with no gene match: 8. Germline lookup yields CDR1 ENHRY and CDR2 SYGVKD. The CDR3 DNA follows: TGTGCCATCAGTAAAACTAGCGGATCAACGAACACCGGGGAGCTGTTTTTT. Its translation: CAISKTSGSTNTGELFF.

The rearrangement uses TRBV14 and TRBJ2-3; D ambiguous. Trimming left V 2 bases short and J 9 bases short, with 9 bases between. The CDR3 has 12 amino acids. Germline V gene lookup returns CDR1 SGHDN and CDR2 FVKESK. CDR3 coding DNA: TGTGCCAGCAGCCAAATCTTGGACACGCAGTATTTT. This translates into CASSQILDTQYF.

This chain joins TRBV7-9 and TRBJ2-1; a possible D gene is TRBD1 (6 bases). This CDR3 is 14 amino acids long. From germline, CDR1 is SEHNR and CDR2 FQNEAQ (reference sequence). Trimming stripped 0 bases from V and 5 bases from J, with 8 bases between. The DNA of the CDR3 is TGTGCCAGCAGCTTAGCCAGACAGGACAATGAGCAGTTCTTC. Its protein is CASSLARQDNEQFF.

This clonotype was detected only a few times. This chain joins TRBV7-9 and TRBJ1-2, with TRBD1 matching 7 bases. Losses at the gene ends were 4 bases for V and 0 bases for J; bases not matched to a gene: 5. CDR1 SEHNR and CDR2 FQNEAQ come from the germline V gene (reference sequence). CDR3 length equals 15 residues. CDR3 amino acids: CASSSKGQPNYGYTF. The CDR3 coding sequence is TGTGCCAGCAGCTCTAAGGGACAGCCTAACTATGGCTACACCTTC. Based on the CDR3 plus reference TRBV7-9 and TRBJ1-2, the full variable domain is DTGVSQNPRHKITKRGQNVTFRCDPISEHNRLYWYRQTLGQGPEFLTYFQNEAQLEKSRLLSDRFSAERPKGSFSTLEIQRTEQGDSAMYLCASSSKGQPNYGYTFGSGTRLTVV.

The rearrangement joins TRBV7-2 to TRBJ2-3; TRBD2 aligns across 8 bases. Per the germline V gene, CDR1 is SGHTA and CDR2 is FQGNSA. The trim removed 4 bases at V and 5 bases at J, leaving 11 bases unmatched. The CDR3 covers 16 residues. The CDR3 region is CASSSIAGPGGDTQYF. CDR3 DNA: TGTGCCAGCAGCTCAATAGCGGGGCCGGGTGGAGATACGCAGTATTTT. The whole variable domain, filled in from reference TRBV7-2 and TRBJ2-3, reads GAGVSQSPSNKVTEKGKDVELRCDPISGHTALYWYRQSLGQGLEFLIYFQGNSAPDKSGLPSDRFSAERTGGSVSTLTIQRTQQEDSAVYLCASSSIAGPGGDTQYFGPGTRLTVL.

This clonotype was detected a few times. The V and J genes are TRBV5-6 and TRBJ2-3, with D unresolved. CDR1 SGHDT and CDR2 YYEEEE come from the germline V gene. The ends were cut back, 2 bases at V and 2 bases at J, with 12 bases in the middle. The CDR3 loop spans 15 amino acids. CDR3 amino acids: CASSFLTTYTDTQYF. CDR3 coding DNA: TGTGCCAGCAGCTTCTTAACCACCTACACAGATACGCAGTATTTT.

At least ten counts were recorded for this clonotype. The chain is built from TRBV28 and TRBJ2-7; D call uncertain. This CDR3 contains 13 residues. The V gene's germline CDR1 is MDHEN and CDR2 SYDVKM. Trimming left V 5 bases short and J 5 bases short, with 13 bases between. This CDR3 is CASSPPRGNEQYF. CDR3 in DNA: TGTGCCAGCAGTCCTCCCCGCGGAAACGAGCAGTACTTC.

The chain is built from TRBV28 and TRBJ2-4, with D perhaps matching TRBD2 (6 bases). The CDR3 extends over 16 amino acids. Trimming left V 1 base short and J 6 bases short, with 16 bases between. Germline CDR1 and CDR2: MDHEN and SYDVKM. The CDR3 sequence is CASSLLSTSNLNIQYF. The CDR3 DNA reads TGTGCCAGCAGTTTATTATCGACTAGTAATCTAAACATTCAGTACTTC.

The CDR3 DNA follows: TGTGCCAGCAGTGGGACGACAGGCACCCAAGAGACCCAGTACTTC. Translated: CASSGTTGTQETQYF. The chain joins TRBV6-1 to TRBJ2-5; D possibly corresponds to TRBD1 (6 bases). This CDR3 has 15 amino acids. V was trimmed by 4 bases and J by 1 base, leaving 13 bases between them. Looked up from germline, CDR1 is MNHNS and CDR2 is SASEGT.

This sequence joins TRBV9 and TRBJ2-1, with 7 bases aligning to TRBD2. Germline CDR1 reads SGDLS; CDR2 reads YYNGEE. This CDR3 spans 15 amino acids. Trimming removed 4 bases from V and 8 bases from J; junction bases left unmatched: 12. The chain's CDR3 is CASSPVLGRNDEQFF. As DNA, the CDR3 is TGTGCCAGCAGCCCTGTCCTCGGGAGGAATGATGAGCAGTTCTTC.

This clonotype turned up a few times. The chain has TRBV27 and TRBJ2-7, with 7 bases identical to TRBD2. V lost 3 bases and J lost 4; bases outside the gene matches: 6. The CDR3 consists of 14 residues. Per germline, CDR1 MNHEY and CDR2 SMNVEV (reference sequence). For the CDR3, the DNA is TGTGCCAGCAGTTTTCGTGACGGGGGGTACGAGCAGTACGTC. It translates to CASSFRDGGYEQYV.

This clonotype showed up many times. This chain connects TRBV5-1 to TRBJ1-3, with D uncertain. V was trimmed by 4 bases and J by 1 base, leaving 15 bases between them. Germline CDR1 reads SGHRS; CDR2 reads YFSETQ. This CDR3 region has 16 residues. The CDR3 region is CASSRDLGTSGNTIYF. The CDR3 bases are TGCGCCAGCAGCCGAGATCTGGGAACTTCTGGAAACACCATATATTTT.

This rearrangement joins TRBV7-8 to TRBJ2-3, with 10 bases matching TRBD2. From germline, CDR1 is SGHVS and CDR2 FQNEAQ. J gave up 1 base and V 2 bases, and 9 bases lay outside the gene matches. The CDR3 length is 18 residues. CDR3 protein: CASSLRGTGTSGTDTQYF. The CDR3 DNA reads TGTGCCAGCAGCTTACGGGGGACGGGGACTAGCGGCACAGATACGCAGTATTTT.

The V call is TRBV13, the J call TRBJ2-7; 10 bases map to TRBD2. The V and J ends lost 4 bases and 4 bases, in that order; junction bases with no gene match: 7. Per the germline V gene, CDR1 is PRHDT and CDR2 is FYEKMQ (reference sequence). The CDR3 runs to 15 residues. The CDR3 protein is CASSSWTSGSYEQYF. In DNA form, the CDR3 reads TGTGCCAGCAGCTCCTGGACTAGCGGTTCATACGAGCAGTACTTC. Looking up the rest from reference TRBV13 and TRBJ2-7 gives the full variable domain: AAGVIQSPRHLIKEKRETATLKCYPIPRHDTVYWYQQGPGQDPQFLISFYEKMQSDKGSIPDRFSAQQFSDYHSELNMSSLELGDSALYFCASSSWTSGSYEQYFGPGTRLTVT.

V usage is TRBV12-3 or TRBV12-4 and J usage is TRBJ1-4; D gene unclear. The CDR3 has 13 amino acids. Trimming left V 8 bases short and J 8 bases short, with 15 bases between. The chain's CDR3 is CASQRREEEKLFF. The CDR3 DNA reads as TGTGCCAGCCAAAGGAGGGAGGAGGAAAAACTGTTTTTT.

The chain recombines TRBV20-1 with TRBJ2-3; D unresolved. The germline gives CDR1 DFQATT, CDR2 SNEGSKA (reference sequence). Trimming took off 1 base at V and 3 bases at J, with 14 bases between the two ends. This CDR3 spans 15 amino acids. CDR3 loop: CSARAGRVGTDTQYF. The DNA for the CDR3 is TGCAGTGCTAGAGCTGGTAGGGTTGGGACAGATACGCAGTATTTT.

This clonotype has more than one count but fewer than ten. V gene TRBV5-1 combines with J gene TRBJ2-4; D possibly matches TRBD1 or TRBD2 (5 bases each). The germline CDR1 and CDR2 sequences are SGHRS and YFSETQ. CDR3 length equals 16 residues. Trimming cost V 0 bases and J 3 bases, with 13 bases left between them. The CDR3 DNA reads as TGCGCCAGCAGCTTGGTTGGGGGAGTTGGCAAAAACATTCAGTACTTC. Translation gives CASSLVGGVGKNIQYF.

V usage is TRBV5-6 and J usage is TRBJ2-1; 8 bases match TRBD1. The ends lost 4 bases at V and 0 bases at J; junction bases unmatched: 6. The CDR3 totals 16 residues. Germline V gene lookup returns CDR1 SGHDT and CDR2 YYEEEE. CDR3 region: CASSPNDRGSYNEQFF. The CDR3 DNA reads TGTGCCAGCAGCCCTAACGACAGGGGCTCCTACAATGAGCAGTTCTTC.

The rearrangement uses TRBV11-2 and TRBJ1-6, with 8 positions matching TRBD1. Trimming removed 4 bases from V and 8 bases from J; junction bases left unmatched: 13. Germline V lookup: CDR1 SGHAT, CDR2 FQNNGV. This CDR3 spans 17 amino acids. The CDR3 nucleotides read TGTGCCAGCAGCTCCCCCGCTAGTGGCAGGGGGCATTCACCCCTCCACTTT. Amino acids: CASSSPASGRGHSPLHF.

This clonotype was seen only a few times. The rearrangement uses TRBV20-1 and TRBJ1-2, with 8 bases lining up with TRBD1. Germline V gene data show CDR1 as DFQATT and CDR2 as SNEGSKA (reference sequence). The CDR3 loop spans 14 amino acids. Trimming at V came to 1 base and at J to 7 bases, leaving 8 bases not matched to a gene. This CDR3 reads CSARVLDRESGYTF. CDR3 DNA sequence: TGCAGTGCTAGAGTCCTGGACAGGGAATCTGGCTACACCTTC.

The chain employs TRBV12-3 or TRBV12-4 and TRBJ2-1; tentatively, D is TRBD2 (7 bases). CDR3 length equals 14 residues. Trimming took off 8 bases at V and 6 bases at J, with 17 bases between the two ends. This CDR3 is CASGQGRGFNEQFF. In DNA, the CDR3 is TGTGCCAGCGGACAAGGGAGGGGGTTCAATGAGCAGTTCTTC.

This clonotype was found a few times. V usage is TRBV25-1 and J usage is TRBJ2-2; TRBD2 might be the D (6 bases). Germline V CDR1 and CDR2: MGHDK, SYGVNS. Trimming removed 7 bases at V and 3 bases at J, with 9 bases between. The CDR3 covers 13 residues. In DNA form, the CDR3 reads TGTGCCAGCATCGGGACTTACACCGGGGAGCTGTTTTTT. This gives the protein CASIGTYTGELFF.

The chain carries TRBV11-1 and TRBJ2-5; perhaps TRBD1 as D (5 bases). Looked up from germline, CDR1 is SGHAT and CDR2 is FQDESV (reference sequence). This CDR3 is built from 14 residues. Trimming took 5 bases from V and 1 from J, leaving 11 bases between them. The CDR3 coding sequence is TGTGCCAGCAGCCAGGGATCCTCCCAAGAGACCCAGTACTTC. It specifies CASSQGSSQETQYF.

The chain is built from TRBV5-1 and TRBJ2-5; D perhaps matches TRBD2 (6 bases). The CDR3 length is 16 residues. Per germline, CDR1 SGHRS and CDR2 YFSETQ. Trimming cost V 2 bases and J 2 bases, with 16 bases left between them. CDR3 sequence: CASSFSAGGLQETQYF. CDR3 nucleotides: TGCGCCAGCAGCTTCTCGGCAGGAGGGCTGCAAGAGACCCAGTACTTC.

There are a few counts of this clonotype. This chain uses TRBV10-3 with TRBJ1-2; D possibly corresponds to TRBD1 (6 bases). Trimming stripped 3 bases from V and 5 bases from J, with 10 bases between. In germline, CDR1 is ENHRY, CDR2 SYGVKD. CDR3 length: 13 residues. CDR3 protein: CAISDGGVYGYTF. CDR3 nucleotide sequence: TGTGCCATCAGTGATGGGGGCGTATATGGCTACACCTTC.

This sequence joins TRBV14 and TRBJ1-6; maybe TRBD1 (6 bases). This CDR3 is 15 amino acids long. V was trimmed by 0 bases and J by 7 bases, leaving 10 bases between them. Germline CDR1 is SGHDN and CDR2 is FVKESK. CDR3 DNA sequence: TGTGCCAGCAGCCAAGATCCCAGGGGAAATTCACCCCTCCACTTT. This encodes CASSQDPRGNSPLHF.

This rearrangement joins TRBV7-9 to TRBJ1-1; 7 bases line up with TRBD1. The trim removed 5 bases at V and 1 base at J, leaving 7 bases unmatched. This CDR3 region has 15 residues. Germline V lookup: CDR1 SEHNR, CDR2 FQNEAQ (reference sequence). CDR3 coding DNA: TGTGCCAGCAGCCCCCGGGACAGTACGAACACTGAAGCTTTCTTT. Protein: CASSPRDSTNTEAFF.